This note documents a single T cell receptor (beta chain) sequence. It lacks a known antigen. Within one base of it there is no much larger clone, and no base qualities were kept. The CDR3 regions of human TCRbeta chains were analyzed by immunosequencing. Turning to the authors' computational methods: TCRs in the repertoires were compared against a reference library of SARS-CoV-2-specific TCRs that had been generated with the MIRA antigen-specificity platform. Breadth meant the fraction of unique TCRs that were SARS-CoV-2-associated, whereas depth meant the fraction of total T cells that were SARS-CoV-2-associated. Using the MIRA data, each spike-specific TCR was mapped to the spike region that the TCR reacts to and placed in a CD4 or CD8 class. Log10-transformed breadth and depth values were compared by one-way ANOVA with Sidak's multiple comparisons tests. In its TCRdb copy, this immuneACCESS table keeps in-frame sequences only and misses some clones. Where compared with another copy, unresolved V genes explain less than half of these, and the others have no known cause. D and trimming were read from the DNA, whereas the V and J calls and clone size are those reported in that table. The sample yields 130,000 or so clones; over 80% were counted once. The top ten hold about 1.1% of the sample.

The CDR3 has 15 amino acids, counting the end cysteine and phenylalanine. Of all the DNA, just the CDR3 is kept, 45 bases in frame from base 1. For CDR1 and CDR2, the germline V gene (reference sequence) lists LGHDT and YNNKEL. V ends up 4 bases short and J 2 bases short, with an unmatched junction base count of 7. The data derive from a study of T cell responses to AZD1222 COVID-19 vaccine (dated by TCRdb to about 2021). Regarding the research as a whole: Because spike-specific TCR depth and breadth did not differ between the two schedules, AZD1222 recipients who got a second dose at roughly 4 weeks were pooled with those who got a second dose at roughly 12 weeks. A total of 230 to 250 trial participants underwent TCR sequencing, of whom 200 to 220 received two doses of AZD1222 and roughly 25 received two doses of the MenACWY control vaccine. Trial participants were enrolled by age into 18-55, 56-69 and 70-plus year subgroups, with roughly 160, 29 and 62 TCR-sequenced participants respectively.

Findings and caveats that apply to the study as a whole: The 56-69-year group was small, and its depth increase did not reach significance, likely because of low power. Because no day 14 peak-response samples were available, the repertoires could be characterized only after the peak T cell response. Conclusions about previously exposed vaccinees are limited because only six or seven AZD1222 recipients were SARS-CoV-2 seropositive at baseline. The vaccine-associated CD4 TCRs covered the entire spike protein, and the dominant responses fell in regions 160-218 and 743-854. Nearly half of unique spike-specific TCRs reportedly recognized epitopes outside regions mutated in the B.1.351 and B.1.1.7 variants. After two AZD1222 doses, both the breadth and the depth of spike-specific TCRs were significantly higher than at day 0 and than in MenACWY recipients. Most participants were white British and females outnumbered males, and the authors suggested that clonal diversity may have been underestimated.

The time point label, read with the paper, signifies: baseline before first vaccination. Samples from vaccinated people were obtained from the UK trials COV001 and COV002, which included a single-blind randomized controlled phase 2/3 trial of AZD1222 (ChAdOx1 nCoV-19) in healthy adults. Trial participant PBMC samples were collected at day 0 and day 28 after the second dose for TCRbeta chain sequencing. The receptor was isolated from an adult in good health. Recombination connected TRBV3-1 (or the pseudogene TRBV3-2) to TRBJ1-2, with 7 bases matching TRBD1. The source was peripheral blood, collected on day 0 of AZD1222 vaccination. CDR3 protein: CASSLRQGRNYGYTF. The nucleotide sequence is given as TGTGCCAGCAGCCTTCGACAGGGCCGAAACTATGGCTACACCTTC.